The 27 T cell receptor beta chains given below trace back to one sample, sequenced in a study of cytomegalovirus exposure and HLA in healthy donors. The PCR was carried out with 60 Vbeta primers and 13 Jbeta primers. Clones were read by immunoSEQ multiplex PCR, and TCRdb kept only the in-frame ones, dropping some. The repertoire holds around 200,000 clones, with more than 60% as singletons. Input material: PBMCs. These TCRs come from a man aged 40-49 years in good health and CMV-seronegative.

In this sample, this clone turned up once. The gene calls are TRBV18 and TRBJ2-2; 7 nucleotides agree with TRBD1. Germline CDR1 is KGHSH and CDR2 is LQKENI. This CDR3 is built from 14 residues. Trimming took 2 bases from V and 4 from J; bases not matched to a gene: 1. The CDR3 sequence is CASSPGQVTGELFF. Here the CDR3 DNA reads TGTGCCAGCTCACCAGGACAGGTCACCGGGGAGCTGTTTTTT. The entire variable domain, with the rest obtained from reference TRBV18 and TRBJ2-2, is as follows: NAGVMQNPRHLVRRRGQEARLRCSPMKGHSHVYWYRQLPEEGLKFMVYLQKENIIDESGMPKERFSAEFPKEGPSILRIQQVVRGDSAAYFCASSPGQVTGELFFGEGSRLTVL.

This clone was seen just once. The CDR3 nucleotides are TGTGCCAGCAGTTTAGACAGGGCAGATACGCAGTATTTT. This gives the protein CASSLDRADTQYF. V is TRBV27 and J is TRBJ2-3; TRBD1 aligns across 7 bases. The trim removed 2 bases at V and 4 bases at J, leaving 0 bases unmatched. The length of the CDR3 is 13 residues. The germline CDR1 and CDR2 sequences are MNHEY and SMNVEV (reference sequence).

The chain employs TRBV4-1 and TRBJ2-3; a possible D gene is TRBD2 (6 bases). Germline CDR1 reads MGHRA; CDR2 reads YSYEKL. With 4 bases removed from V and 0 bases from J, the gap between germline ends came to 11 bases. This CDR3 comprises 15 residues. The CDR3 coding sequence is TGCGCCAGCAGCCGGGATGGGGGGAGCACAGATACGCAGTATTTT. This gives the protein CASSRDGGSTDTQYF.

This chain uses TRBV23-1 with TRBJ1-2; 7 nucleotides match TRBD1. TRBV23-1 carries the ORF label, with uncertain function. V shed 4 bases, J shed 1 base, and the junction held 9 bases outside the gene matches. The CDR3 runs to 16 residues. For the CDR3, the DNA is TGCGCCAGCAGTCGCATCCCGGGACAGCTTAACTATGGCTACACCTTC. Translating gives CASSRIPGQLNYGYTF.

A few counts support this clone. The CDR3 DNA reads TGCGCCAGCAGCCCCCGACTCGGCACCGGGGAGCTGTTTTTT. Its protein product is CASSPRLGTGELFF. V and J are TRBV4-3 and TRBJ2-2; D is ambiguous. CDR1 and CDR2 (germline): LGHNA, YSLEER. CDR3 length: 14 amino acids. The germline V and J ends were trimmed by 4 bases and 4 bases, with 10 bases remaining between them.

The table lists this clone with a few counts. The V and J genes are TRBV6-5 and TRBJ2-3; no firm D call. CDR1 is MNHEY, CDR2 SVGAGI, per germline. Trimming took 0 bases from V and 6 from J, leaving 13 bases between them. The length of the CDR3 is 15 residues. CDR3 sequence reads: CASSYSGLPGDTQYF. In DNA, the CDR3 is TGTGCCAGCAGTTACTCCGGCCTCCCCGGGGATACGCAGTATTTT.

The rearrangement links TRBV19 to TRBJ1-5; TRBD1 matches 7 bases. J lost 3 bases, V lost 5 bases, and 10 bases had no gene match. CDR1 is LNHDA and CDR2 is SQIVND in the germline V gene (reference sequence). This CDR3 comprises 16 residues. CDR3 nucleotides: TGTGCCAGTAGTCTGCGGACAGGTCGGAACAATCAGCCCCAGCATTTT. Translating gives CASSLRTGRNNQPQHF.

This chain uses TRBV5-4 with TRBJ2-1; 8 nucleotides agree with TRBD2. This CDR3 is 13 amino acids long. V shed 4 bases and J 8 bases; nucleotides not matched to a gene: 5. The germline gives CDR1 SGHNT, CDR2 YYREEE (reference sequence). CDR3 in DNA: TGTGCCAGCAGCCCAGGACTAGCCGATGAGCAGTTCTTC. Protein: CASSPGLADEQFF.

This clone was picked up one time. The rearrangement links TRBV10-1 to TRBJ1-1; maybe TRBD1 (5 bases). This CDR3 is 12 amino acids long. Germline-derived CDR1 and CDR2 are WNHNN and SYGVQD (reference sequence). V was cut by 5 bases and J by 8 bases, with 12 bases left in between. Here the CDR3 reads CASSLGGKEAFF. The CDR3 DNA sequence: TGCGCCAGCAGTCTCGGGGGGAAAGAAGCTTTCTTT.

The V and J genes are TRBV5-6 and TRBJ2-2; 7 nucleotides align to TRBD2. After removal of 5 bases from V and 3 bases from J, the junction contained 10 bases not matched to a gene. Germline V gene data show CDR1 as SGHDT and CDR2 as YYEEEE. CDR3 length: 16 amino acids. This CDR3 reads CASRLTGGGYTGELFF. In nucleotides, the CDR3 is TGTGCCAGCAGACTAACGGGGGGTGGTTACACCGGGGAGCTGTTTTTT.

This rearrangement joins TRBV7-9 to TRBJ1-2; tentatively, D is TRBD1 (6 bases). V lost 5 bases, J lost 8 bases, and 18 bases lay in between. The CDR3 contains 14 residues. Germline V gene data show CDR1 as SEHNR and CDR2 as FQNEAQ (reference sequence). CDR3 sequence reads: CASSAFTGPEGYTF. The CDR3 nucleotides are TGTGCCAGCAGCGCCTTTACAGGGCCTGAAGGCTACACCTTC.

The sample holds one count of this clone. In nucleotides, the CDR3 is TGTGCCAGCAGCTTAGCTCCTCCCAACTATGGCTACACCTTC. This encodes CASSLAPPNYGYTF. This chain connects TRBV7-8 to TRBJ1-2; no clear D gene. This CDR3 region has 14 residues. Germline V CDR1 and CDR2: SGHVS, FQNEAQ. Trimming removed 0 bases at V and 2 bases at J, with 7 bases between.

The rearrangement joins TRBV19 to TRBJ1-3; 7 positions match TRBD1. J gave up 0 bases and V 8 bases, and 16 bases lay outside the gene matches. Germline lookup yields CDR1 LNHDA and CDR2 SQIVND (reference sequence). CDR3 size: 18 residues. Here the CDR3 reads CASGIPGTEYLSGNTIYF. CDR3 sequence (DNA): TGTGCCAGTGGGATTCCCGGGACAGAGTATCTCTCTGGAAACACCATATATTTT.

The genes are TRBV5-6 and TRBJ1-1, with D maybe TRBD1 (6 bases). Germline loops: CDR1 SGHDT, CDR2 YYEEEE. The V and J ends lost 4 bases and 3 bases respectively, with 19 bases between them. The CDR3 contains 16 residues. CDR3 protein: CASSRWTVRTHTEAFF. The DNA of the CDR3 is TGTGCCAGCAGCCGTTGGACAGTCCGGACGCACACTGAAGCTTTCTTT.

The V call is TRBV27, the J call TRBJ2-7; D is unresolved. V shed 3 bases and J shed 6 bases, with 9 bases lying between them. This CDR3 contains 12 residues. Germline CDR1 MNHEY, CDR2 SMNVEV (reference sequence). CDR3 in amino acids: CASSFTVGEQYF. The CDR3 DNA reads TGTGCCAGCAGTTTCACAGTTGGCGAGCAGTACTTC.

The chain uses TRBV6-5 and TRBJ2-7, with TRBD2 matching over 7 bases. There are 14 residues in the CDR3. Trimming cost V 4 bases and J 8 bases; bases outside gene matches: 11. CDR1 and CDR2 from the germline V gene are MNHEY and SVGAGI. The CDR3 reads CASSSGALGGKQYF. DNA of the CDR3: TGTGCCAGCAGTTCCGGGGCCCTGGGAGGGAAGCAGTACTTC.

A remark on this clone: A read error is likely, as this CDR3 ends without the conserved phenylalanine or tryptophan. V and J are TRBV6-5 and TRBJ1-6; TRBD1 might be the D (5 bases). Trimming cost V 8 bases and J 7 bases, with 15 bases left between them. Germline loops: CDR1 MNHEY, CDR2 SVGAGI. The CDR3 length is 14 residues. The CDR3 nucleotides are TGTGCCAGCCGCCCACCAGGGATCAATTCACCCCTCCACTGT. It translates to CASRPPGINSPLHC.

The chain is built from TRBV27 and TRBJ2-5; TRBD1 agrees at 9 bases. The ends lost 3 bases at V and 5 bases at J; junction bases unmatched: 4. The CDR3 loop spans 14 amino acids. Germline CDR1 is MNHEY and CDR2 is SMNVEV (reference sequence). CDR3 protein: CASSFGQGLETQYF. The CDR3 DNA reads TGTGCCAGCAGTTTCGGACAGGGGTTGGAGACCCAGTACTTC.

The count of this clone is one. This chain connects TRBV6-1 to TRBJ1-5; unclear D gene. Germline CDR1 and CDR2: MNHNS and SASEGT. The V gene lost 10 bases and the J gene lost 0 bases, with 7 bases spanning the gap. The CDR3 extends over 12 amino acids. The CDR3 DNA sequence: TGTGCCACCACTCATAGCAATCAGCCCCAGCATTTT. This gives the protein CATTHSNQPQHF.

This clone was recorded once. One end of the junction is discordant with germline, which a read error may explain. The rearrangement links TRBV7-9 to TRBJ2-2, with 9 bases aligning to TRBD1. Looked up from germline, CDR1 is SEHNR and CDR2 is FQNEAQ (reference sequence). This CDR3 has 18 residues. CDR3 coding DNA: TGTTCCAGCAGCTTAGTTCCGCGGACAGGGGAGAACACCGGGGAGCTGTTTTTT. Translated: CSSSLVPRTGENTGELFF.

The V gene is TRBV5-4, the J gene TRBJ2-2, with 8 bases lining up with TRBD1. V lost 4 bases, J lost 7 bases, and 12 bases stayed unmatched. The CDR3 has 16 residues. The germline CDR1 and CDR2 sequences are SGHNT and YYREEE (reference sequence). The CDR3 nucleotides are TGTGCCAGCAGCCTGGACAGGGCTACTTTTGGCGGGGAGCTGTTTTTT. Its protein is CASSLDRATFGGELFF.

This clone was counted a few times. The V call is TRBV6-6, the J call TRBJ2-4; TRBD1 matches 8 bases. The CDR3 has 14 residues. CDR1 and CDR2 from the germline V gene are MNHNY and SVGAGI (reference sequence). V gave up 5 bases and J gave up 7 bases; unmatched junction bases: 7. DNA for the CDR3: TGTGCCAGCAGTCCATGGACAGGGCTGAACATTCAGTACTTC. Encoded protein: CASSPWTGLNIQYF.

This clone was counted only a few times. This sequence joins TRBV5-1 and TRBJ1-2; D perhaps matches TRBD1 (6 bases). From germline, CDR1 is SGHRS and CDR2 YFSETQ. V lost 6 bases to trimming and J lost 2 bases, with 8 bases between them. The length of the CDR3 is 12 residues. This CDR3 is CASKQGNYGYTF. In DNA form, the CDR3 reads TGCGCCAGCAAACAGGGAAACTATGGCTACACCTTC.

The CDR3 nucleotides are TGTGCCAGCAGCCCGGGACTCCCCGGGGAGCTGTTTTTT. Amino acid sequence: CASSPGLPGELFF. The V and J genes are TRBV11-2 and TRBJ2-2; TRBD2 is a possible D gene (6 bases). V lost 5 bases to trimming and J lost 6 bases, with 10 bases between them. The CDR3 runs 13 residues. From germline, CDR1 is SGHAT and CDR2 FQNNGV.

Worth noting for this clone: The germline gene is not matched at one end of the junction; a read error may be the cause. The chain has TRBV7-3 and TRBJ1-1; D gene uncertain. Germline V lookup: CDR1 SGHTA, CDR2 FQGTGA. The CDR3 runs to 14 residues. The CDR3 region is CASSLTREDTEAFF. In DNA, the CDR3 is TGTGCCAGCAGCCTAACGAGGGAGGACACTGAAGCTTTCTTT.

CDR3 region: CASSFVLDTTDGAFF. CDR3 in DNA: TGTGCCAGCAGCTTCGTCTTGGACACCACGGATGGCGCTTTCTTT. The chain carries TRBV7-2 and TRBJ1-1, with D possibly matching TRBD1 (5 bases). Between the trimmed V and J ends, which lost 3 bases and 11 bases, there was a span of 22 bases. The CDR3 runs 15 residues. The germline gives CDR1 SGHTA, CDR2 FQGNSA. Combining the CDR3 with reference TRBV7-2 and TRBJ1-1 gives the whole variable domain GAGVSQSPSNKVTEKGKDVELRCDPISGHTALYWYRQSLGQGLEFLIYFQGNSAPDKSGLPSDRFSAERTGGSVSTLTIQRTQQEDSAVYLCASSFVLDTTDGAFFGQGTRLTVV.

The V call is TRBV5-1, the J call TRBJ2-7; tentatively, D is TRBD1 (7 bases). Germline-derived CDR1 and CDR2 are SGHRS and YFSETQ. The V and J ends lost 4 bases and 1 base respectively, with 15 bases between them. The CDR3 length is 15 residues. The CDR3 spells CASSPRGDVSYEQYF. CDR3 nucleotide sequence: TGCGCCAGCAGCCCCAGGGGGGACGTTTCCTACGAGCAGTACTTC.